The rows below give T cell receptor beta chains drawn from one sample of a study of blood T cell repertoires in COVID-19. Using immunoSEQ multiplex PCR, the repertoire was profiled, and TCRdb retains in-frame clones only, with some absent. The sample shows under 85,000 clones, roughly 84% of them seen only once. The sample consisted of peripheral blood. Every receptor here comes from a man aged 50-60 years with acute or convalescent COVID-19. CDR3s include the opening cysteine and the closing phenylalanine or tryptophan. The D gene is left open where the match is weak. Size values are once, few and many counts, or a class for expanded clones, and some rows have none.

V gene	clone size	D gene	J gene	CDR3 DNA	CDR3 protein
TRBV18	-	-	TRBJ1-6	TGTGCCAGCTCACCAAATGGTGACGGGAATTCACCCCTCCACTTT	CASSPNGDGNSPLHF
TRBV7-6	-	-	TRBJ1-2	TGTGCCAGCAGCCCTGGACAGCAGGGTGGCTACACCTTC	CASSPGQQGGYTF
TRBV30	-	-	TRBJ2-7	TGTGCCTGGAGTGTTGGCACGTTGACCTACGAGCAGTACTTC	CAWSVGTLTYEQYF
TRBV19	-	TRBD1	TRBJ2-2	TGTGCCAGTAGCCGAGACAGGGCAAGCACCGGGGAGCTGTTTTTT	CASSRDRASTGELFF
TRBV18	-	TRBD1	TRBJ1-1	TGTGCCAGCTCACCAGGGGACAGGGGGCGAACTGAAGCTTTCTTT	CASSPGDRGRTEAFF
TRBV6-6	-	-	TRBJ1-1	TGTGCCAGCATCCCACTGGGGCAGTCGCCCACTGAAGCTTTCTTT	CASIPLGQSPTEAFF
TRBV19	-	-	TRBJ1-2	TGTGCCAGTGGAACCCCGCGGGGGGGGCAAGGCTATGGCTACACCTTC	CASGTPRGGQGYGYTF
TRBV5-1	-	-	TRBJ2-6	TGCGCCAGCAGCTTGACAGGCGCCTCTGGGGCCAACGTCCTGACTTTC	CASSLTGASGANVLTF
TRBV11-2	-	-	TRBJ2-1	TGTGCCAGCAGCTTAGGCGGGTCGGTCTACAATGAGCAGTTCTTC	CASSLGGSVYNEQFF
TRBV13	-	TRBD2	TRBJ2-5	TGTGCCAGCAGCTGCGCGACGACTACTAGCGGGGCTCAAGAGACCCAGTACTTC	CASSCATTTSGAQETQYF
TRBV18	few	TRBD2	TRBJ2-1	TGTGCCAGCTCACCCCCGCTGGGAGGGGCCGATGAGCAGTTCTTC	CASSPPLGGADEQFF
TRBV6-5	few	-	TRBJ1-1	TGTGCCAGCAGTTCGGAACGGGGGGCTTTCTTT	CASSSERGAFF
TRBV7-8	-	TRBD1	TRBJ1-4	TGTGCCAGCAGCACGACAGGGGCCCTTAATGAAAAACTGTTTTTT	CASSTTGALNEKLFF
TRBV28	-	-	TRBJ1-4	TGTGCCAGCAGTTTTCCGGGGAGAGGAACTAATGAAAAACTGTTTTTT	CASSFPGRGTNEKLFF
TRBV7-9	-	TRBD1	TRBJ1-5	TGTGCCAGCAGCTTAGGGACAGGGCGCAATCAGCCCCAGCATTTT	CASSLGTGRNQPQHF
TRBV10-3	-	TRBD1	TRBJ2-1	TGTGCCTCTTTCCGGGACAGGGGGCAAAATGAGCAGTTCTTC	CASFRDRGQNEQFF
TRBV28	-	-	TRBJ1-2	TGTGCCAGCAGTCCCTCGGGAGGTTTCTATGGCTACACCTTC	CASSPSGGFYGYTF
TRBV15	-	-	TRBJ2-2	TGTGCCACCAGCACCCATGGGCAGGTCCTCACCGGGGAGCTGTTTTTT	CATSTHGQVLTGELFF
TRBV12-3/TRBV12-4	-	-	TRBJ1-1	TGTGCCAGCAGTTTGGGACTGGCCGGCATCTTT	CASSLGLAGIF
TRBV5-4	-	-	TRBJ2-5	TGTGCCAGCAGCCTTACCGCGGTCTCTCCGGGGACCCAGTACTTC	CASSLTAVSPGTQYF
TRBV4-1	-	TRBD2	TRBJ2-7	TGCGCCAGCAGCCAACTAGCGGGAGACCACGAGCAGTACTTC	CASSQLAGDHEQYF